This passage covers 15 T cell receptor beta chains from one sample sequenced in a study of blood T cell repertoires in COVID-19. The repertoire was sequenced with immunoSEQ multiplex PCR; TCRdb's copy has only in-frame clones and lacks some. Here the sample spans 75,000 to 85,000 clones, 75% to 90% being singletons. The sequencing sample was made of peripheral blood. The receptors were sampled from a human donor in a cohort sampled during active COVID-19.

The chain recombines TRBV27 with TRBJ1-2; 7 nucleotides match TRBD1. The junction had 18 bases not matched to a gene; V was cut back by 6 bases and J by 8 bases. CDR3 size: 16 residues. The germline CDR1 and CDR2 sequences are MNHEY and SMNVEV (reference sequence). The DNA for the CDR3 is TGTGCCAGCAGGAAAACTGCGACGAGACAGGGTGGCGGCTACACCTTC. Its protein is CASRKTATRQGGGYTF.

Here the CDR3 DNA reads TGTGCCACCAGTGACGAAGGGACTAGCGGGATTATAACCTACAATGAGCAGTTCTTC. It is translated as CATSDEGTSGIITYNEQFF. The J gene is TRBJ2-1, the V gene TRBV24-1; TRBD2 matches 13 bases. The CDR3 covers 19 residues. V dropped 4 bases and J dropped 2; count of bases not matched to a gene: 10. From germline, CDR1 is KGHDR and CDR2 SFDVKD.

This chain's CDR3 is CASSQWTGGTYEQYF. In nucleotides, the CDR3 is TGTGCCAGCAGCCAGTGGACAGGGGGTACCTACGAGCAGTACTTC. The chain employs TRBV4-2 and TRBJ2-7; 10 bases align to TRBD1. Trimming took 3 bases from V and 2 from J; bases not matched to a gene: 4. The CDR3 is 15 residues long. The germline V gene has CDR1 LGHNA and CDR2 YNFKEQ.

Only one count was recorded for this clone. The V call is TRBV10-2, the J call TRBJ2-3; 9 bases match TRBD2. Trimming cost V 8 bases and J 7 bases; bases outside gene matches: 10. Germline CDR1 is WSHSY and CDR2 is SAAADI. The CDR3 extends over 14 amino acids. CDR3 DNA: TGCGCCAGCGTCAGTAGCGGGAGTACGAATACGCAGTATTTT. Its protein is CASVSSGSTNTQYF.

This chain connects TRBV14 to TRBJ2-7; 8 bases line up with TRBD1. The CDR3 is 16 residues long. V trimming: 4 bases; J trimming: 3 bases; junction bases outside the gene matches: 11. CDR1 and CDR2 (germline): SGHDN, FVKESK. In DNA form, the CDR3 reads TGTGCCAGCAGCCCGCAGGGGGCCAGCCTCCGCTACGAGCAGTACTTC. Amino acids: CASSPQGASLRYEQYF.

The CDR3 region is CASRGPGKGGEQYF. In DNA, the CDR3 is TGTGCCAGCAGGGGCCCGGGGAAGGGAGGGGAGCAGTACTTC. The chain recombines TRBV3-1 (or the pseudogene TRBV3-2) with TRBJ2-7; 7 nucleotides line up with TRBD2. Germline V gives CDR1 LGHDT, CDR2 YNNKEL (reference sequence). The CDR3 runs 14 residues. V lost 6 bases to trimming and J lost 7 bases; unmatched junction nucleotides: 12.

V gene TRBV6-5 combines with J gene TRBJ2-2; 10 positions agree with TRBD1. The CDR3 is 15 residues long. V was clipped by 0 bases and J by 7 bases; unmatched bases: 2. From germline, CDR1 is MNHEY and CDR2 SVGAGI. This CDR3 is CASSYSTGGGGELFF. CDR3 nucleotides: TGTGCCAGCAGTTACTCGACAGGGGGCGGCGGGGAGCTGTTTTTT.

This clone was detected once. This rearrangement joins TRBV3-1 (or the pseudogene TRBV3-2) to TRBJ2-7; D not certain. V lost 3 bases, J lost 2 bases, and 5 bases lay in between. Per the germline V gene, CDR1 is LGHDT and CDR2 is YNNKEL (reference sequence). The CDR3 consists of 12 residues. The CDR3 coding sequence is TGTGCCAGCAGCCAGGCCACCTACGAGCAGTACTTC. Protein: CASSQATYEQYF.

The gene calls are TRBV7-2 and TRBJ1-2; 10 positions match TRBD1. J lost 7 bases, V lost 1 base, and 9 bases had no gene match. Germline V CDR1 and CDR2: SGHTA, FQGNSA. This CDR3 has 16 amino acids. The CDR3 here is CASSLEGTGALSGYTF. In DNA, the CDR3 is TGTGCCAGCAGCTTAGAAGGGACAGGGGCCTTGTCTGGCTACACCTTC.

V is TRBV5-1 and J is TRBJ1-3; possibly TRBD1 for D (5 bases). The CDR3 has 15 residues. Germline CDR1 is SGHRS and CDR2 is YFSETQ. Trimming took 5 bases from V and 1 from J, leaving 13 bases between them. The CDR3 reads CASSPPGGSGNTIYF. CDR3 in DNA: TGCGCCAGCAGTCCCCCCGGGGGATCTGGAAACACCATATATTTT.

This clone was picked up a small number of times. The rearrangement joins TRBV7-8 to TRBJ1-3; 7 bases fit TRBD1. Germline CDR1 reads SGHVS; CDR2 reads FQNEAQ. Trimming at V came to 5 bases and at J to 0 bases, leaving 7 bases not matched to a gene. The length of the CDR3 is 16 residues. The DNA of the CDR3 is TGTGCCAGCAGCAGACAGGGCCAGAGCTCTGGAAACACCATATATTTT. Protein product: CASSRQGQSSGNTIYF. The full variable domain, rest sourced from reference TRBV7-8 and TRBJ1-3, is GAGVSQSPRYKVAKRGQDVALRCDPISGHVSLFWYQQALGQGPEFLTYFQNEAQLDKSGLPSDRFFAERPEGSVSTLKIQRTQQEDSAVYLCASSRQGQSSGNTIYFGEGSWLTVV.

The CDR3 region has the DNA TGTGCCAGCAGTTTATTTGTAGCGGGAAACACCGGGGAGCTGTTTTTT. This gives the protein CASSLFVAGNTGELFF. The chain links TRBV28 to TRBJ2-2, with 8 bases that match TRBD2. In germline, CDR1 is MDHEN, CDR2 SYDVKM. CDR3 length: 16 amino acids. Germline trimming cut 1 base from V and 2 bases from J; bases unmatched to any gene: 3.

The CDR3 nucleotides read TGTGCCAGCAAGACTAGCGGGGATTCCTACGAGCAGTACTTC. Protein: CASKTSGDSYEQYF. This sequence joins TRBV2 and TRBJ2-7, with 11 bases aligning to TRBD2. Germline CDR1 SNHLY, CDR2 FYNNEI. V was clipped by 7 bases and J by 1 base; unmatched bases: 3. This CDR3 contains 14 residues.

This chain connects TRBV9 to TRBJ1-1; 7 nucleotides match TRBD1. The CDR3 sequence is 14 residues long. CDR1 is SGDLS, CDR2 YYNGEE, per germline. The ends lost 4 bases at V and 5 bases at J; junction bases unmatched: 8. The CDR3 region has the DNA TGTGCCAGCAGCCTAGGGGGCGCCGGGACTGAAGCTTTCTTT. It encodes CASSLGGAGTEAFF.

The J gene is TRBJ1-1, the V gene TRBV7-3, with unresolved D. This CDR3 spans 13 amino acids. CDR1 and CDR2 (germline): SGHTA, FQGTGA. Trimming shortened V by 4 bases and J by 1 base, and 7 bases separated the two germline ends. The CDR3 coding sequence is TGTGCCAGCAGCTCGACACGGAACACTGAAGCTTTCTTT. Its protein product is CASSSTRNTEAFF.